Below, 25 T cell receptor beta chains from the same sample are listed, as sequenced in a study of cytotoxic CD8 clonotypes in ibrutinib-treated CLL. The method was immunoSEQ multiplex PCR; TCRdb's version includes in-frame clones alone and lacks a portion of them. The sample has tens of thousands of clones; 86% are singletons. The sample was PBMCs, taken before ibrutinib treatment. These receptors originate from a human donor with chronic lymphocytic leukemia.

The V gene is TRBV29-1, the J gene TRBJ2-7; 9 bases agree with TRBD2. Germline loops: CDR1 SQVTM, CDR2 ANQGSEA. Trimming at V came to 4 bases and at J to 6 bases, leaving 16 bases not matched to a gene. The CDR3 totals 16 residues. CDR3 in DNA: TGCAGCGTTGCATTTCCGGGGGGAGCGGGAGGACGCGAGCAGTACTTC. This sequence encodes CSVAFPGGAGGREQYF.

This clone was seen repeatedly, ten times or more. This chain joins TRBV6-1 and TRBJ1-1; 9 nucleotides line up with TRBD1. J lost 6 bases, V lost 8 bases, and 7 bases had no gene match. The germline gives CDR1 MNHNS, CDR2 SASEGT. The CDR3 is 13 residues long. The CDR3: CASRRQGVPEAFF. DNA of the CDR3: TGTGCCAGCCGTCGACAGGGGGTACCTGAAGCTTTCTTT.

The rearrangement uses TRBV9 and TRBJ2-3; 14 bases agree with TRBD2. This CDR3 has 16 amino acids. The germline CDR1 and CDR2 sequences are SGDLS and YYNGEE. The trim removed 4 bases at V and 8 bases at J, leaving 9 bases unmatched. CDR3 bases: TGTGCCAGCAGCCCTCGGACTAGCGGGAGGCGTGCTACGCAGTATTTT. This sequence encodes CASSPRTSGRRATQYF.

This clone was seen at least ten times. The genes are TRBV18 and TRBJ1-3, with 10 nucleotides matching TRBD1. J lost 3 bases, V lost 3 bases, and 17 bases had no gene match. CDR1 is KGHSH, CDR2 LQKENI, per germline. The length of the CDR3 is 20 residues. The CDR3 DNA sequence: TGTGCCAGCTCACCGACCATCGGGGACAGGGGAGCTTTCGGTGGAAACACCATATATTTT. This sequence encodes CASSPTIGDRGAFGGNTIYF.

The CDR3 loop reads CASSTWDSSDTEAFF. CDR3 sequence (DNA): TGTGCCAGTAGTACTTGGGATAGCTCGGACACTGAAGCTTTCTTT. V is TRBV19 and J is TRBJ1-1; D not certain. Looked up from germline, CDR1 is LNHDA and CDR2 is SQIVND (reference sequence). The CDR3 sequence is 15 residues long. V lost 4 bases to trimming and J lost 3 bases, with 15 bases between them.

The chain employs TRBV5-1 and TRBJ1-3; no reliable D call. Trimming took 0 bases from V and 0 from J, leaving 7 bases between them. CDR1 is SGHRS and CDR2 is YFSETQ in the germline V gene. The CDR3 has 15 amino acids. The DNA for the CDR3 is TGCGCCAGCAGCTTGGGGGTCGACTCTGGAAACACCATATATTTT. It translates to CASSLGVDSGNTIYF.

The sample holds one count of this clone. V usage is TRBV29-1 and J usage is TRBJ2-7; 9 nucleotides align to TRBD2. CDR3 length: 15 amino acids. Germline lookup yields CDR1 SQVTM and CDR2 ANQGSEA. The J segment lost 7 bases and the V segment lost 0 bases, leaving 10 bases of the junction unmatched. The CDR3 reads CSVEDGTSPLREQYF. The CDR3 DNA reads TGCAGCGTTGAAGACGGGACTAGCCCTCTTCGAGAGCAGTACTTC.

The chain combines TRBV11-2 with TRBJ2-7; D remains ambiguous. CDR1 is SGHAT and CDR2 is FQNNGV in the germline V gene. Trimming removed 5 bases at V and 0 bases at J, with 5 bases between. This CDR3 has 12 amino acids. Here the CDR3 DNA reads TGTGCCAGCAGCGCCGCCTCCTACGAGCAGTACTTC. It encodes CASSAASYEQYF.

This clone was seen many times. This chain links TRBV11-2 with TRBJ1-2; D gene unclear. Germline CDR1 and CDR2: SGHAT and FQNNGV. V was pared by 5 bases and J by 8 bases, with 15 bases between. This CDR3 region has 13 residues. The CDR3 coding sequence is TGTGCCAGCAGCCATAATCGTCGTTCCGGCTACACCTTC. Translation gives CASSHNRRSGYTF. Full variable domain (outside the CDR3, taken from reference TRBV11-2 and TRBJ1-2): EAGVAQSPRYKIIEKRQSVAFWCNPISGHATLYWYQQILGQGPKLLIQFQNNGVVDDSQLPKDRFSAERLKGVDSTLKIQPAKLEDSAVYLCASSHNRRSGYTFGSGTRLTVV.

This rearrangement joins TRBV30 to TRBJ2-7; 9 bases align to TRBD1. The ends lost 3 bases at V and 11 bases at J; junction bases unmatched: 8. Germline V gene sequence: CDR1 GTSNPN, CDR2 SVGIG (reference sequence). There are 12 residues in the CDR3. The CDR3 region has the DNA TGTGCCTGGAGCCACTCCGGGACAGGGAAGTACTTC. As protein: CAWSHSGTGKYF. The full variable domain, with the rest looked up from reference TRBV30 and TRBJ2-7, is SQTIHQWPATLVQPVGSPLSLECTVEGTSNPNLYWYRQAAGRGLQLLFYSVGIGQISSEVPQNLSASRPQDRQFILSSKKLLLSDSGFYLCAWSHSGTGKYFGPGTRLTVT.

In this sample, this clone turned up once. The chain combines TRBV7-2 with TRBJ2-2; 7 positions match TRBD2. The CDR3 consists of 16 residues. The V gene's germline CDR1 is SGHTA and CDR2 FQGNSA. V lost 3 bases, J lost 3 bases, and 7 bases stayed unmatched. The CDR3 reads CASSFGGTKDTGELFF. In nucleotides, the CDR3 is TGTGCCAGCAGCTTCGGGGGGACTAAGGACACCGGGGAGCTGTTTTTT.

This clone showed up just a few times. CDR3 in amino acids: CASSFMVAGDLYNEQFF. The DNA for the CDR3 is TGTGCCAGCAGTTTTATGGTAGCGGGAGACCTCTACAATGAGCAGTTCTTC. The chain couples TRBV28 to TRBJ2-1; 9 bases agree with TRBD2. Germline-derived CDR1 and CDR2 are MDHEN and SYDVKM. V trimming: 3 bases; J trimming: 3 bases; junction bases outside the gene matches: 9. The CDR3 is made up of 17 amino acids. The full variable domain, with the rest looked up from reference TRBV28 and TRBJ2-1, is DVKVTQSSRYLVKRTGEKVFLECVQDMDHENMFWYRQDPGLGLRLIYFSYDVKMKEKGDIPEGYSVSREKKERFSLILESASTNQTSMYLCASSFMVAGDLYNEQFFGPGTRLTVL.

The rearrangement uses TRBV7-9 and TRBJ2-7; D might be TRBD1 or TRBD2, each matching 6 bases. CDR3 length equals 15 residues. Germline CDR1 is SEHNR and CDR2 is FQNEAQ (reference sequence). Trimming left V 7 bases short and J 1 base short, with 17 bases between. The CDR3 region has the DNA TGTGCCAGCAACCCGGGGGAAGGGGGTTCCTACGAGCAGTACTTC. It yields the protein CASNPGEGGSYEQYF.

This clone has a single count. The J gene is TRBJ2-2, the V gene TRBV30; D call uncertain. Germline V gene sequence: CDR1 GTSNPN, CDR2 SVGIG (reference sequence). The CDR3 has 11 amino acids. The V gene lost 2 bases and the J gene lost 7 bases, with 5 bases spanning the gap. The CDR3 here is CAWSIGGELFF. CDR3 DNA sequence: TGTGCCTGGAGTATAGGCGGGGAGCTGTTTTTT.

This chain connects TRBV4-2 to TRBJ1-1; D uncertain. CDR1 and CDR2 from the germline V gene are LGHNA and YNFKEQ. Trimming pared 1 base from V and 0 bases from J, leaving 9 bases between. This CDR3 comprises 15 residues. The CDR3 sequence is CASSQVDSVNTEAFF. The CDR3 DNA follows: TGTGCCAGCAGCCAAGTAGATTCTGTGAACACTGAAGCTTTCTTT.

This rearrangement joins TRBV9 to TRBJ2-3; 7 positions match TRBD1. This CDR3 has 16 amino acids. Germline V gene lookup returns CDR1 SGDLS and CDR2 YYNGEE. Trimming at V came to 3 bases and at J to 0 bases, leaving 7 bases not matched to a gene. The CDR3 loop is CASSATGSPSTDTQYF. CDR3 bases: TGTGCCAGCAGCGCGACAGGGTCTCCTAGCACAGATACGCAGTATTTT.

The chain is built from TRBV5-1 and TRBJ1-2, with 9 bases fitting TRBD1. The trim removed 0 bases at V and 8 bases at J, leaving 8 bases unmatched. CDR1 is SGHRS and CDR2 is YFSETQ in the germline V gene. The CDR3 runs to 15 residues. This CDR3 is CASSLVGDRAEGYTF. The CDR3 DNA follows: TGCGCCAGCAGCTTGGTGGGGGACAGGGCGGAGGGCTACACCTTC.

This clone appeared a few times. The rearrangement uses TRBV5-1 and TRBJ2-7, with TRBD2 identical over 13 bases. The CDR3 covers 17 residues. The germline gives CDR1 SGHRS, CDR2 YFSETQ. The ends lost 1 base at V and 5 bases at J; junction bases unmatched: 9. CDR3 nucleotide sequence: TGCGCCAGCAGCTTGAGGGGACTAGCGGGGAGCAGCGACGAGCAGTACTTC. Its protein is CASSLRGLAGSSDEQYF.

V usage is TRBV11-2 and J usage is TRBJ2-7; 7 nucleotides align to TRBD2. Germline trimming cut 2 bases from V and 3 bases from J; bases unmatched to any gene: 10. The germline V gene has CDR1 SGHAT and CDR2 FQNNGV. The CDR3 extends over 16 amino acids. The CDR3 protein is CASSLWGSGTVYEQYF. The DNA for the CDR3 is TGTGCCAGCAGCTTATGGGGAAGCGGGACTGTCTACGAGCAGTACTTC.

This clone was recorded once. The gene calls are TRBV29-1 and TRBJ2-1; TRBD1 matches at 11 bases. CDR1 is SQVTM and CDR2 is ANQGSEA in the germline V gene. After removal of 4 bases from V and 3 bases from J, the junction contained 8 bases not matched to a gene. This CDR3 is built from 16 residues. Here the CDR3 DNA reads TGCAGCGTTGTCTCTAGGACAGGGGGCAGCTACAATGAGCAGTTCTTC. As protein: CSVVSRTGGSYNEQFF.

The chain links TRBV30 to TRBJ2-6, with D tentatively TRBD1 or TRBD2 (5 bases each). V was clipped by 8 bases and J by 0 bases, with 23 bases between them. The CDR3 contains 18 residues. Germline V gene data show CDR1 as GTSNPN and CDR2 as SVGIG (reference sequence). The CDR3 protein is CATGPIVGASSGANVLTF. As DNA, the CDR3 is TGTGCCACGGGGCCCATAGTCGGGGCGAGCTCTGGGGCCAACGTCCTGACTTTC.

The rearrangement uses TRBV29-1 and TRBJ2-7; weak D call: TRBD1 (6 bases). The germline gives CDR1 SQVTM, CDR2 ANQGSEA. The CDR3 length is 17 residues. V was shortened by 5 bases and J by 9 bases, with 32 bases between the two germline ends. The CDR3 DNA sequence: TGCAGCGTTTTCGTTCTCTCCGGCGAGGACAGTCATCTCGGGCAGTACTTC. This gives the protein CSVFVLSGEDSHLGQYF.

The chain links TRBV6-5 to TRBJ1-2, with D unresolved. Germline assignment: CDR1 MNHEY and CDR2 SVGAGI. V lost 2 bases, J lost 5 bases, and 15 bases lay in between. The CDR3 contains 15 residues. The CDR3 loop reads CASSYERPSAYGYTF. In DNA, the CDR3 is TGTGCCAGCAGTTACGAGCGACCGAGTGCGTATGGCTACACCTTC.

This chain links TRBV4-1 with TRBJ1-3; perhaps TRBD1 as D (5 bases). V lost 2 bases and J lost 0, with 14 bases in between. The CDR3 runs 17 residues. Per the germline V gene, CDR1 is MGHRA and CDR2 is YSYEKL. The CDR3 loop reads CASSQRGSGVSGNTIYF. In DNA form, the CDR3 reads TGCGCCAGCAGCCAAAGGGGAAGCGGGGTCTCTGGAAACACCATATATTTT.

V and J are TRBV4-1 and TRBJ1-1; D might be TRBD1 (5 bases). V dropped 1 base and J dropped 0 bases, with 15 bases sitting between them. This CDR3 has 17 residues. In germline, CDR1 is MGHRA, CDR2 YSYEKL. The CDR3 nucleotides are TGCGCCAGCAGCCAAGCCATCCCGAGGGGCATGAACACTGAAGCTTTCTTT. It is translated as CASSQAIPRGMNTEAFF.